This T cell receptor (beta chain) was found in a study of shared clonotypes between healthy human individuals. The study's findings and limits: Clonotypes shared by all four donors outscored non-shared clonotypes in generation probability. Sharing of clonotypes among donors was expected to vary with sequencing depth.

The V gene's germline CDR1 is DFQATT and CDR2 SNEGSKA (reference sequence). This CDR3 spans 11 amino acids. Worth noting for this clone: Its antigen is still unknown.

Naive CD8 cells comprised CD45RO-negative, CCR7-positively selected cells, excluding terminally differentiated effector memory CD45RA+ cells. Deep level was the assay's run setting. Data came from immunoSEQ multiplex PCR; TCRdb stores just in-frame clones and leaves some out. The sample has about 2.1 million clones, about 94% seen once. The sequence was collected from a young man in good health. Some clones in this sample may be carry-over from other donors' samples. The V call is TRBV20-1, the J call TRBJ2-7, with 7 bases matching TRBD1. The sample comprised naive CD8+ T cells from PBMCs. The CDR3 DNA is TGCGACTGCAGAAGGGGGCACGAGCAGTACTTC. This translates into CDCRRGHEQYF.